This TCR beta chain came from a study of blood T cells in healthy people across ages. General observations from the study: Possibly, changes in expanded clonotypes were confounded because donor CMV status was unknown.

CDR1 SEHNR and CDR2 FQNEAQ come from the germline V gene (reference sequence). This CDR3 spans 13 amino acids. V shed 6 bases, J shed 6 bases, and the junction held 4 bases outside the gene matches. Primers used in a second PCR of about 6 to 12 cycles were a sample-barcoded 5' primer and a J-beta primer mix. MiXCR was run by TCRdb on the 5' RACE reads, yielding one entry per CDR3 protein. Counted here are approximately 800,000 distinct CDR3 sequences, approximately 59% occurring once; the ten biggest clones make up 25% to 35%. This clonotype was counted a few times. The antigen remains undetermined. The source is a man under 40 in good health. Sequences were obtained from blood. The V gene is TRBV7-9, the J gene TRBJ2-2, with 7 bases identical to TRBD1. The CDR3 sequence: CASRRQGSGELFF. Written as DNA, the CDR3 is TGTGCCAGCAGACGACAGGGCTCCGGGGAGCTGTTTTTT.